This record concerns one T cell receptor (beta chain) sequence. The antigen is unknown. TCRdb's copy holds only in-frame clones and misses some; the assay was immunoSEQ multiplex PCR. The data hold fewer than 130,000 clones, with 81% observed a single time. This specimen comes from a study of T cell responses to AZD1222 COVID-19 vaccine. Whole-study results and caveats: Only six or seven AZD1222 recipients tested seropositive at baseline. Donor demographics were predominantly white British with a female majority; clonal diversity may be underestimated. Spike-specific TCR breadth and depth rose after two AZD1222 doses.

V was shortened by 6 bases and J by 4 bases, with 11 bases between the two germline ends. The CDR3 spans 13 residues. The V gene's germline CDR1 is LNHDA and CDR2 SQIVND (reference sequence). The receptor was isolated from an adult in good health. The chain has TRBV19 and TRBJ2-3; D is perhaps TRBD1 (6 bases). This specimen was peripheral blood, taken on day 0 of AZD1222 vaccination. The chain's CDR3 is CASSQTGSDTQYF. The CDR3 DNA is TGTGCCAGTAGCCAGACAGGATCAGATACGCAGTATTTT.